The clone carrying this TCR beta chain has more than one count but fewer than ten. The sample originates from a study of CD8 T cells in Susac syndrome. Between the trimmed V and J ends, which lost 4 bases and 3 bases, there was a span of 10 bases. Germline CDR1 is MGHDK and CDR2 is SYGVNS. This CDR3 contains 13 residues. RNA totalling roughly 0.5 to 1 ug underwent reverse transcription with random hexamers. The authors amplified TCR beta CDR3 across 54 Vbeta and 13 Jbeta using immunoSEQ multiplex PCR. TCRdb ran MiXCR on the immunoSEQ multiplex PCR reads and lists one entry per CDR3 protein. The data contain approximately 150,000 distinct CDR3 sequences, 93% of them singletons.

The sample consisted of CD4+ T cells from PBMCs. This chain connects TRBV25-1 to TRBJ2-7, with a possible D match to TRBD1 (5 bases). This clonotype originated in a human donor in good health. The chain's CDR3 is CASSGRQNYEQYF. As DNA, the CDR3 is TGTGCCAGCAGTGGCCGACAGAACTACGAGCAGTACTTC.